These 5 T cell receptor beta chains came from one sample sequenced in a study of a mutant IDH1 vaccine in newly diagnosed glioma. This sample's time point: baseline, week 1 (first vaccination visit). Regarding treatment: pre-vaccination baseline after standard-of-care therapy. Sequencing used immunoSEQ multiplex PCR; TCRdb keeps in-frame clones, though not all of them. This table holds 95,000 to 100,000 clones, around 90% found once. Source: PBMCs, taken from a glioma patient treated with radiotherapy, temozolomide or both. All receptors come from a woman between 45 and 60 years old with glioma.

About this clone itself: Other nucleotide sequences in the sample specify the same CDR3. The chain couples TRBV5-1 to TRBJ1-5; 7 bases line up with TRBD1. Trimming removed 4 bases from V and 2 bases from J; junction bases left unmatched: 3. CDR3 size: 14 residues. Germline V lookup: CDR1 SGHRS, CDR2 YFSETQ. CDR3 sequence: CASSPGTGNQPQHF. CDR3 DNA sequence: TGCGCCAGCAGCCCCGGGACAGGCAATCAGCCCCAGCATTTT.

This clone was seen a single time. V usage is TRBV27 and J usage is TRBJ2-5, with 10 positions matching TRBD1. The germline gives CDR1 MNHEY, CDR2 SMNVEV (reference sequence). This CDR3 region has 16 residues. V shed 6 bases and J 5 bases; nucleotides not matched to a gene: 12. CDR3 in DNA: TGTGCCAGCAGCCCGTATGGGACAGGGGCCTTGGAGACCCAGTACTTC. Amino acids: CASSPYGTGALETQYF.

The chain recombines TRBV6-1 with TRBJ2-7; D might be TRBD2 (5 bases). Germline V lookup: CDR1 MNHNS, CDR2 SASEGT. The V end lost 6 bases, the J end lost 2 bases, and 11 bases lay between the germline ends. The CDR3 has 13 amino acids. The CDR3 DNA is TGTGCCAGCAGGTCCGGGGTCCCCTACGAGCAGTACTTC. Its protein product is CASRSGVPYEQYF.

This chain uses TRBV27 with TRBJ2-3; 7 positions match TRBD2. Trimming cost V 3 bases and J 6 bases; bases outside gene matches: 9. Germline CDR1 and CDR2: MNHEY and SMNVEV (reference sequence). The CDR3 sequence is 15 residues long. The CDR3 sequence is CASSFLAGAVDTQYF. CDR3 bases: TGTGCCAGCAGTTTCCTTGCGGGAGCGGTCGATACGCAGTATTTT.

This chain uses TRBV30 with TRBJ1-5, with a tentative D call TRBD1 (6 bases). The CDR3 is 12 amino acids. The germline gives CDR1 GTSNPN, CDR2 SVGIG (reference sequence). V shed 5 bases and J shed 3 bases, with 8 bases lying between them. CDR3 DNA sequence: TGTGCCTGGGGACAGTACAATCAGCCCCAGCATTTT. Translated: CAWGQYNQPQHF.